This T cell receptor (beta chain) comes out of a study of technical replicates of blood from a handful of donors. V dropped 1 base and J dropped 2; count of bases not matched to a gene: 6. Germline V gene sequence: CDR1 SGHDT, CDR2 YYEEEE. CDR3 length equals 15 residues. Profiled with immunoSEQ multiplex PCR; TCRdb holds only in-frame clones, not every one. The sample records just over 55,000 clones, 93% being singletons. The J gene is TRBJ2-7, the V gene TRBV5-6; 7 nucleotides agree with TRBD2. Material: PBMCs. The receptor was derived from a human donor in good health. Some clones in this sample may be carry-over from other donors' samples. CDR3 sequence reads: CASSLIREVAYEQYF. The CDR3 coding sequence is TGTGCCAGCAGCTTGATCCGGGAGGTCGCCTACGAGCAGTACTTC.